This T cell receptor beta chain was obtained from a study of T cells after yellow fever vaccination. This CDR3 is 15 amino acids long. From germline, CDR1 is LGHNA and CDR2 YSLEER. V lost 0 bases, J lost 9 bases, and 15 bases lay in between. This clonotype has ten or more counts. Template switching by 5'RACE produced TCR cDNA, adding a universal primer site and UMIs. TCRdb recomputed calls from the 5' RACE reads with MiXCR, one row per CDR3 protein. In the table there are some 63,000 distinct CDR3 sequences, around 7.4% of which are singletons. Specimen: CD8+ T cells sorted from PBMCs, collected 15 days after the yellow fever booster vaccination. The clonotype comes from a man aged 25-40 years who received the YFV17D yellow fever vaccine. The rearrangement links TRBV4-3 to TRBJ2-1; D possibly matches TRBD1 or TRBD2 (5 bases each). The CDR3 coding sequence is TGCGCCAGCAGCCAAGATTTAGCAGGGACGAGTGAGCAGTTCTTC. Protein: CASSQDLAGTSEQFF.